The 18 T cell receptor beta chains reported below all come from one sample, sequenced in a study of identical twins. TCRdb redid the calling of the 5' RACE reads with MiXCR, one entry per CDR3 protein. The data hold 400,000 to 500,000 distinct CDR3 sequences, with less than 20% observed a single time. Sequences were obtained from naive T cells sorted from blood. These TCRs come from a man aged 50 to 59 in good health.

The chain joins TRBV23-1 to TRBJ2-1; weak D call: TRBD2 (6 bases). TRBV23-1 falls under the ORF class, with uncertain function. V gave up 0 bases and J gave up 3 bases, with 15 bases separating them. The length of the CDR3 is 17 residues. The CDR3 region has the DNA TGCGCCAGCAGTCAATCGGCCCCACTAGCCGACTACAATGAGCAGTTCTTC. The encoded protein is CASSQSAPLADYNEQFF.

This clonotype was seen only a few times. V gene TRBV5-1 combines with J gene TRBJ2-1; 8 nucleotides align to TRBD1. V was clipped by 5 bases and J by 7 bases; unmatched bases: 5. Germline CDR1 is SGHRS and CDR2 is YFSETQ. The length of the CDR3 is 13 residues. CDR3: CASSSGGRNEQFF. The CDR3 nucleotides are TGCGCCAGCAGTTCAGGGGGCCGGAATGAGCAGTTCTTC.

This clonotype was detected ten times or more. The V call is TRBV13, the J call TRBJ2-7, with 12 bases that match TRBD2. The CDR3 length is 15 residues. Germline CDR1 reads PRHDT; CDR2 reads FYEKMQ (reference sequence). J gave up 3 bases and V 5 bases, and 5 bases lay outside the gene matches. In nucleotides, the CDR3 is TGTGCCAGCAGCCTAAAGGGACTAGCGGGCTACGAGCAGTACTTC. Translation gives CASSLKGLAGYEQYF.

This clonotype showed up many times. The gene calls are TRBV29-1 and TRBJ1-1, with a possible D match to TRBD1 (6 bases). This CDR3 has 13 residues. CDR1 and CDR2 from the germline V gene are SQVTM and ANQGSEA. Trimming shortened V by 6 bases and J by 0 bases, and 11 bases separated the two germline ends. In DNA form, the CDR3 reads TGCAGCGTCGAGGGGGTGTTGAACACTGAAGCTTTCTTT. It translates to CSVEGVLNTEAFF.

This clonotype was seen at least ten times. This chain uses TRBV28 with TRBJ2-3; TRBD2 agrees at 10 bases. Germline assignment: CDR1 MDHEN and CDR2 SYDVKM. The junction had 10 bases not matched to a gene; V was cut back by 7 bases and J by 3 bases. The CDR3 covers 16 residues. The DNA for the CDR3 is TGTGCCAGCAAAAATTTAGCGGGAGGTGGGACAGATACGCAGTATTTT. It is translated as CASKNLAGGGTDTQYF.

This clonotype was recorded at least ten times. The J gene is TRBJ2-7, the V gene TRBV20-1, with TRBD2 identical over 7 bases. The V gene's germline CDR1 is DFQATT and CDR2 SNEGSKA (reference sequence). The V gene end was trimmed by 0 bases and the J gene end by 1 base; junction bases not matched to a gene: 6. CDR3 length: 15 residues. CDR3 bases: TGCAGTGCTAGAGATGGGCTAGCGGAGTCCTACGAGCAGTACTTC. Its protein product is CSARDGLAESYEQYF.

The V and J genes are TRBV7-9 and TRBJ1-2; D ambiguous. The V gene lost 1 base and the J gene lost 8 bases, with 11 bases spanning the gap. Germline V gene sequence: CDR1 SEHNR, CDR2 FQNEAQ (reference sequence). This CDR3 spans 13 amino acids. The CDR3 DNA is TGTGCCAGCAGCTTAGATAACAGACGGGGCTACACCTTC. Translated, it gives CASSLDNRRGYTF.

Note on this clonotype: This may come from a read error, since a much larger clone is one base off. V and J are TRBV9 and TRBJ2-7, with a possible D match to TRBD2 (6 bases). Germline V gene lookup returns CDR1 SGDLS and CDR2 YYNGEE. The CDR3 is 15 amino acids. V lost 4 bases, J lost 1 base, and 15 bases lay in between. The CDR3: CASSQVDGGSYEQYF. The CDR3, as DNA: TGTGCCAGCAGCCAAGTCGACGGAGGGTCCTACGAGCAGTACTTC.

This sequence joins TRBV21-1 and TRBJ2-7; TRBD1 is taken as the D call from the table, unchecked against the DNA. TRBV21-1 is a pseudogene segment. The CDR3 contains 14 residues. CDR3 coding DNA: TGTGCCAGCAGCATTCCCAGGAACGGGCACGAGCAGTACTTC. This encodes CASSIPRNGHEQYF.

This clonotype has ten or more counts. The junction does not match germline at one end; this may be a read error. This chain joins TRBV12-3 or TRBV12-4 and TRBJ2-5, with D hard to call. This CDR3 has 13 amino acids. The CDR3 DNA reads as TGCGCCAGCAGCCCTGGTGGGCAAGAGACCCAGTACTTC. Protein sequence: CASSPGGQETQYF.

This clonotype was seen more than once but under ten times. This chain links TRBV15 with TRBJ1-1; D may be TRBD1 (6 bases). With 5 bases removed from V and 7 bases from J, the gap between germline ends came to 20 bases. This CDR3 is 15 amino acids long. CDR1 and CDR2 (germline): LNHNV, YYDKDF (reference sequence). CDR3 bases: TGTGCCACCAGCCTCGATTGGAGGGGGGAGGGTGAAGCTTTCTTT. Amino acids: CATSLDWRGEGEAFF. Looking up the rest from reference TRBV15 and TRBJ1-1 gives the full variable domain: DAMVIQNPRYQVTQFGKPVTLSCSQTLNHNVMYWYQQKSSQAPKLLFHYYDKDFNNEADTPDNFQSRRPNTSFCFLDIRSPGLGDTAMYLCATSLDWRGEGEAFFGQGTRLTVV.

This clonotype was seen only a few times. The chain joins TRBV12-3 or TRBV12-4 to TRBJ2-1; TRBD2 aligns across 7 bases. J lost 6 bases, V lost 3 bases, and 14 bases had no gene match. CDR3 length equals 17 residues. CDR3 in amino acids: CASSLLAGVLVSNEQFF. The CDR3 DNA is TGTGCCAGCAGTTTGTTGGCGGGGGTCTTGGTAAGCAATGAGCAGTTCTTC.

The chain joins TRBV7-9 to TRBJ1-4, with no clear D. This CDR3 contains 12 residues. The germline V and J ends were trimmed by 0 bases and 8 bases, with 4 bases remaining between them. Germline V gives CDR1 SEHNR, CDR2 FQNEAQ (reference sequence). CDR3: CASSLAREKLFF. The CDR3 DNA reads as TGTGCCAGCAGCTTAGCCAGAGAAAAACTGTTTTTT.

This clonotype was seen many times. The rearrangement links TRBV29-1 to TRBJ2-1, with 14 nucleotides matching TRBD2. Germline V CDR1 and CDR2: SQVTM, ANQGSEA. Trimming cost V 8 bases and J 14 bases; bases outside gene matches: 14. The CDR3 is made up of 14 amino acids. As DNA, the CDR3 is TGCAGCTTCACCGGGACTAGCGGGAGATTTTCAGAGTTCTTC. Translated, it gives CSFTGTSGRFSEFF.

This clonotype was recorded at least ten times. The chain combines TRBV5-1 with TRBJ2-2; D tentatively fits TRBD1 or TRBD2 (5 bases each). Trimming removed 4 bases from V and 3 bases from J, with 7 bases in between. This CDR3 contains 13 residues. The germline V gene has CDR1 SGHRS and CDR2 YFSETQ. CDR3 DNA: TGCGCCAGCAGCCTGGGACACACCGGGGAGCTGTTTTTT. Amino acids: CASSLGHTGELFF.

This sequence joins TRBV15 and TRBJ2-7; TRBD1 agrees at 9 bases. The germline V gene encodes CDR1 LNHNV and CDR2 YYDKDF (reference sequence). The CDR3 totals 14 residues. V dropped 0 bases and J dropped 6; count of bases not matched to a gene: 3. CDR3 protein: CATSRETGGAEQYF. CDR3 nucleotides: TGTGCCACCAGCAGAGAGACAGGGGGGGCCGAGCAGTACTTC.

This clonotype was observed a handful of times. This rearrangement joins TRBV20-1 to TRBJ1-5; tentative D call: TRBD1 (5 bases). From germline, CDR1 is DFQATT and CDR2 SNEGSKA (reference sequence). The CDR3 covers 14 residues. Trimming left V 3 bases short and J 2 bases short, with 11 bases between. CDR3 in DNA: TGCAGTGCTAGTTGGGGGATGGGCAATCAGCCCCAGCATTTT. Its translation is CSASWGMGNQPQHF.

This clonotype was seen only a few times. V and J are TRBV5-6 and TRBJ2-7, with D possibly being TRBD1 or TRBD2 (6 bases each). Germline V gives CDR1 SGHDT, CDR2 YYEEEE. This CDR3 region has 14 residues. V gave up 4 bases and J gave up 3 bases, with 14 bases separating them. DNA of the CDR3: TGTGCCAGCAGCACGGGGGACACCTTCTACGAGCAGTACTTC. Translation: CASSTGDTFYEQYF.